Listed below are T cell receptor beta chains from one sample, sequenced in a study of human T cells and chemical hapten exposure. MiXCR, run by TCRdb on the RACE reads, gives a single entry per CDR3 protein. The table has roughly 260,000 distinct CDR3 sequences, 8.6% seen once. The sample here was whole blood, taken in connection with sensitization to the hapten diphenylcyclopropenone (DPC). These receptors were collected from a woman between 40 and 50 years old with alopecia areata. Some clones in this sample may be carry-over from other donors' samples. Each CDR3 is given with its conserved first and last residue. Fields, in order: clone size, V gene, D gene, J gene, CDR3 DNA, CDR3 protein. D genes are given only for firm matches. Not all rows give a size; the values are once, few, many and, for expanded clones, a class.

>.|TRBV7-2|TRBD1|TRBJ1-5
TGTGCCAGCAGCCCCTACAGGGGCCATCAGCCCCAGCATTTT
CASSPYRGHQPQHF
>.|TRBV20-1|TRBD2|TRBJ2-1
TGCAGTGCTAGAGGGGGATGGGCTAGCGGGAGTAGGTACAATGAGCAGTTCTTC
CSARGGWASGSRYNEQFF
>few|TRBV5-1|.|TRBJ2-3
TGCGCCAGCAGTCGGGACTCCCAAACAGATACGCAGTATTTT
CASSRDSQTDTQYF
>few|TRBV10-3|.|TRBJ2-2
TGTGCCATCAGCGACGTTGTTCACACCGGGGAGCTGTTTTTT
CAISDVVHTGELFF
>many|TRBV28|.|TRBJ1-1
TGTGCCAGTTGGACAGTCAACACTGAAGCTTTCTTT
CASWTVNTEAFF
>few|TRBV7-2|TRBD1|TRBJ2-3
TGTGCCAGCAGCTCACAGGGGGCAGGCACAGATACGCAGTATTTT
CASSSQGAGTDTQYF
>many|TRBV5-1|.|TRBJ2-1
TGCGCCAGCAGCTTGGCCCTTCTTTCCTACAATGAGCAGTTCTTC
CASSLALLSYNEQFF
>few|TRBV29-1|TRBD2|TRBJ2-3
TGCAGCGTTGTGGGACTAGCCAAAGTCACAGATACGCAGTATTTT
CSVVGLAKVTDTQYF
>many|TRBV3-1|.|TRBJ1-3
TGTGCCAGCAGCCAACTTTCTGGAAACACCATATATTTT
CASSQLSGNTIYF
>many|TRBV11-2|TRBD1|TRBJ2-4
TGTGCCAGCAGGGGACAGGGAGGGGACATTCAGTACTTC
CASRGQGGDIQYF
>.|TRBV12-3/TRBV12-4|TRBD1|TRBJ1-4
TGTGCCAGCAGGGAAAACCCGGGACAGGGAGAGGAAAAACTGTTTTTT
CASRENPGQGEEKLFF
>few|TRBV6-5|TRBD1|TRBJ2-7
TGTGCCAGCAGTTACTCGGCTTTAGGTACAGGGGGCTCCTACGAGCAGTACTTC
CASSYSALGTGGSYEQYF
>many|TRBV5-4|TRBD2|TRBJ2-1
TGTGCCAGCAGCGTAAGCTTAGCGGGGGAAGAGCAGTTCTTC
CASSVSLAGEEQFF
>few|TRBV11-2|.|TRBJ2-7
TGTGCCAGCAGCTCCTGGCCTCGGGGCAGCTCCTACGAGCAGTACTTC
CASSSWPRGSSYEQYF
>few|TRBV6-2/TRBV6-3|TRBD1|TRBJ2-2
TGTGCCAGCAGTTACCGGACAGGGTCCACCGGGGAGCTGTTTTTT
CASSYRTGSTGELFF
>many|TRBV28|.|TRBJ1-2
TGTGCCAGCAGTTTAGGAGACAGCGGCTATGGCTACACCTTC
CASSLGDSGYGYTF
>many|TRBV29-1|.|TRBJ1-1
TGCAGCGTACCCCCGGGGAACACTGAAGCTTTCTTT
CSVPPGNTEAFF
>.|TRBV5-6|TRBD1|TRBJ2-2
TGTGCCAGCAGCTTACCAGACAGGGGTTCCACCGGGGAGCTGTTTTTT
CASSLPDRGSTGELFF
>.|TRBV13|.|TRBJ2-7
TGTGCCAGCAGCCGGGGTAGAGGGGGGACCGAGCAGTACTTC
CASSRGRGGTEQYF
>.|TRBV11-2|.|TRBJ2-7
TGTGCCAGCAGCTTAGGGGCCGAAGGCGAGCAGTACTTC
CASSLGAEGEQYF
>many|TRBV24-1|.|TRBJ2-1
TGTGCCACCAGTGATTTCGGTGTGCAAGCAAATGAGCAGTTCTTC
CATSDFGVQANEQFF
>.|TRBV6-1|TRBD1|TRBJ1-1
TGTGCCAGCAGTCACCGGGGACAGGGATACGGGAACACTGAAGCTTTCTTT
CASSHRGQGYGNTEAFF
>.|TRBV12-3/TRBV12-4|TRBD1|TRBJ1-3
TGTGCCAGCAGTTTATCGGACAGGGGAAACACCATATATTTT
CASSLSDRGNTIYF
>many|TRBV6-2/TRBV6-3|.|TRBJ1-1
TGTGCCAGCAGGGAACAGGGATCAACTGAAGCTTTCTTT
CASREQGSTEAFF
>many|TRBV12-3/TRBV12-4|.|TRBJ1-4
TGTGCCAGCAGTTTATCAACCGGGACATCTGAAAAACTGTTTTTT
CASSLSTGTSEKLFF
>many|TRBV20-1|TRBD1|TRBJ1-1
TGCAGTGCCAACTCGCCTCTCCTACAGGGGGGCCTCACTGAAGCTTTCTTT
CSANSPLLQGGLTEAFF
>.|TRBV5-1|.|TRBJ2-5
TGCGCCAGCAGCCCCGGGACGGGATTAAGCCAAGAGACCCAGTACTTC
CASSPGTGLSQETQYF
>.|TRBV5-4|.|TRBJ2-1
TGTGCCAGCAGCTTGCTAGTCAGGAGCTCCTACAATGAGCAGTTCTTC
CASSLLVRSSYNEQFF
>many|TRBV15|TRBD1|TRBJ1-3
TGTGCCACCAGCACCCACAGGGGTACTGGAAACACCATATATTTT
CATSTHRGTGNTIYF
>.|TRBV18|.|TRBJ2-3
TGTGCCAGCTCACCACCCCCTAGCGCTGGGACAGATACGCAGTATTTT
CASSPPPSAGTDTQYF
>.|TRBV4-3|.|TRBJ1-2
TGCGCCAGCAGCCAAGATCACCCCCAGGGCTATGGCTACACCTTC
CASSQDHPQGYGYTF
>.|TRBV11-1|.|TRBJ2-2
TGTGCCAGCAGCTTAGTTTCAGGTGCCGGGGAGCTGTTTTTT
CASSLVSGAGELFF
>few|TRBV28|TRBD1|TRBJ1-6
TGTGCCAGCAAAGAACAGGGGCGATCCCTCCACTTT
CASKEQGRSLHF
>.|TRBV4-1|.|TRBJ1-6
TGCGCCAGCAGCCAAGCCGGGACGGGGAATTCACCCCTCCACTTT
CASSQAGTGNSPLHF
>few|TRBV18|.|TRBJ2-5
TGTGCCAGCTCACCCTCCGAAAGTAAAGAGACCCAGTACTTC
CASSPSESKETQYF
>.|TRBV5-1|TRBD1|TRBJ2-7
TGCGCCAGCAGCTTCGGACAGGGTCACTCCTACGAGCAGTACTTC
CASSFGQGHSYEQYF
>many|TRBV10-3|.|TRBJ1-2
TGTGCCATCAGTGAGGGGGTGGCCTATGGCTACACCTTC
CAISEGVAYGYTF
>few|TRBV7-2|TRBD1|TRBJ2-5
TGTGCCAGCAGCCCGGGACAGCAAGAGACCCAGTACTTC
CASSPGQQETQYF
>few|TRBV12-3/TRBV12-4|.|TRBJ1-1
TGTGCCAGCAGTTCAGTGGCGGGGGCGAGTACTGAAGCTTTCTTT
CASSSVAGASTEAFF
>.|TRBV7-8|.|TRBJ1-2
TGTGCCAGCAGCTTAGGGTACAGGAGAGAAGGCTACACCTTC
CASSLGYRREGYTF
>many|TRBV7-2|.|TRBJ1-5
TGTGCCAGCAGCTTAGCTGGTGGTAAGGCCCAGCATTTT
CASSLAGGKAQHF
>.|TRBV20-1|TRBD2|TRBJ2-1
TGCAGTGCTAGTCGGACAGGGTCCCTAGCGGGAGGGCCCGGCTCCTACAATGAGCAGTTCTTC
CSASRTGSLAGGPGSYNEQFF
>few|TRBV5-1|.|TRBJ2-6
TGCGCCAGCCCTGCCGGGGGTTTTCCTGGGGCCAACGTCCTGACTTTC
CASPAGGFPGANVLTF
>.|TRBV5-6|.|TRBJ2-7
TGTGCCAGCAGCTTGATTGGGACTGCCACCTACGAGCAGTACTTC
CASSLIGTATYEQYF
>.|TRBV12-3/TRBV12-4|.|TRBJ2-7
TGTGCCAGCAGACCCGGGGACTTCTCCTACGAGCAGTACTTC
CASRPGDFSYEQYF
>many|TRBV12-5|.|TRBJ1-1
TGTGCTAGTGCCTTTGGCGGGGGCACTGAAGCTTTCTTT
CASAFGGGTEAFF
>.|TRBV5-1|.|TRBJ1-4
TGCGCCAGCAGCTTCGGTACGAATGAAAAACTGTTTTTT
CASSFGTNEKLFF
>.|TRBV24-1|TRBD2|TRBJ2-1
TGTGCCACCAGTGCCGTGACTAGCGGGAGGCACAATGAGCAGTTCTTC
CATSAVTSGRHNEQFF
>few|TRBV2|TRBD2|TRBJ2-2
TGTGCCAGCAGTGGACTAGCGGGCGGGGTAGGCGGGGAGCTGTTTTTT
CASSGLAGGVGGELFF
>.|TRBV7-3|TRBD1|TRBJ1-1
TGTGCCAGCAGCTCACAGGGGCCCCTACTGAACACTGAAGCTTTCTTT
CASSSQGPLLNTEAFF
>many|TRBV5-6|.|TRBJ2-3
TGTGCCAGCAGCTTGGCGGGAGTTGATACGCAGTATTTT
CASSLAGVDTQYF
>.|TRBV27|.|TRBJ2-7
TGTGCCAGCAGTTTAGTGGCAGGGTGGCCGCAGTACTTC
CASSLVAGWPQYF
>few|TRBV4-1|TRBD1|TRBJ2-2
TGCGCCAGCAGCCAGACAGGGTATGTCGGGGAGCTGTTTTTT
CASSQTGYVGELFF
>few|TRBV2|TRBD2|TRBJ2-3
TGTGCCAGCAGCCGGACTAGCGGGAGGAGCACAGATACGCAGTATTTT
CASSRTSGRSTDTQYF
>.|TRBV27|TRBD1|TRBJ1-1
TGTGCCAGCAGAGAAGGGGGCCGGGACACTGAAGCTTTCTTT
CASREGGRDTEAFF
>few|TRBV7-2|TRBD2|TRBJ2-1
TGTGCCAGCAGCTTAGCGGGGGACTACTCCAATGAGCAGTTCTTC
CASSLAGDYSNEQFF